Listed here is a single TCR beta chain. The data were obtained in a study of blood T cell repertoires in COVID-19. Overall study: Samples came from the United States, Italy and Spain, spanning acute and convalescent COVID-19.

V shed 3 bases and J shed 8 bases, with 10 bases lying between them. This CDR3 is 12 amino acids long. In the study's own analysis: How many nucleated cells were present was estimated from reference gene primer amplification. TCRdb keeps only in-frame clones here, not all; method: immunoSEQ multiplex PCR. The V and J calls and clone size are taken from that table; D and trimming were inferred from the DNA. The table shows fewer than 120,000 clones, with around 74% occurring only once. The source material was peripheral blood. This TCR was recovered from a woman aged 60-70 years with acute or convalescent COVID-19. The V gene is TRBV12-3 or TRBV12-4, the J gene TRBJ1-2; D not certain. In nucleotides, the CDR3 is TGTGCCAGCAGTTTTGGGAGGGAGGGCTACACCTTC. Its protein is CASSFGREGYTF.